What follows describes a single T cell receptor (beta chain). Its antigen is still unknown. Original data processing: With immunoSEQ giving junction-only sequences and no quality scores, filtering differed. Measured with immunoSEQ multiplex PCR; TCRdb has only the in-frame clones, and not every one. V, J and clone size reflect that table, while D and trimming were determined from the DNA. The sample carries approximately 2.5 million clones, 93% recorded once. The sample is drawn from a study of shared clonotypes between healthy human individuals. Study-wide findings and caveats: Around 5% of naive CD4 clonotypes were common to a handful of donors.

The J segment lost 1 base and the V segment lost 8 bases, leaving 5 bases of the junction unmatched. The CDR3 has 14 residues. Germline V gene sequence: CDR1 LNHNV, CDR2 YYDKDF (reference sequence). V usage is TRBV15 and J usage is TRBJ1-1, with TRBD1 matching over 9 bases. The TCR was taken from a man aged 18 to 29 in good health. Some clones in this sample may be carry-over from other donors' samples. The specimen was naive CD4+ T cells from PBMCs. Subset noted: CD45RA+ positively selected. CDR3: CATQGDRANTEAFF. The DNA for the CDR3 is TGTGCCACCCAAGGGGACAGGGCGAACACTGAAGCTTTCTTT.